Following are 18 T cell receptor beta chains from one sample sequenced in a study of T-cell memory formation after mild COVID-19. TCRdb reprocessed the 5' RACE reads via MiXCR and lists one record per CDR3 protein. Among 450,000 to 650,000 distinct CDR3 sequences listed, roughly 20% were seen once. The sample consisted of PBMCs or a T cell subset sorted from them (not recorded which). Receptors were obtained from an adult woman who had mild COVID-19 (a few samples of this study predate the infection). Cell type and time point are not known.

The chain links TRBV27 to TRBJ2-7; 10 bases fit TRBD1. CDR1 and CDR2 from the germline V gene are MNHEY and SMNVEV (reference sequence). CDR3 size: 14 residues. The ends lost 6 bases at V and 5 bases at J; junction bases unmatched: 7. CDR3 amino acids: CASRTGGGGNEQYF. DNA of the CDR3: TGTGCCAGCAGGACAGGGGGCGGGGGGAACGAGCAGTACTTC.

This chain connects TRBV9 to TRBJ2-2; D is perhaps TRBD2 (6 bases). Trimming left V 0 bases short and J 2 bases short, with 8 bases between. CDR1 and CDR2 from the germline V gene are SGDLS and YYNGEE. The CDR3 has 15 amino acids. This chain's CDR3 is CASSVGGVNTGELFF. The CDR3 region has the DNA TGTGCCAGCAGCGTAGGGGGGGTTAACACCGGGGAGCTGTTTTTT.

The V and J genes are TRBV20-1 and TRBJ1-2; 8 bases map to TRBD1. Germline CDR1 and CDR2: DFQATT and SNEGSKA (reference sequence). The trim removed 0 bases at V and 0 bases at J, leaving 9 bases unmatched. This CDR3 is 17 amino acids long. The DNA for the CDR3 is TGCAGTGCTAGAGACGCATCCGGGACAGGATCTAACTATGGCTACACCTTC. It specifies CSARDASGTGSNYGYTF.

The chain employs TRBV5-1 and TRBJ1-1; 12 bases agree with TRBD1. The V segment lost 4 bases and the J segment 2 bases; nucleotides outside the gene matches: 6. Germline loops: CDR1 SGHRS, CDR2 YFSETQ. The CDR3 covers 16 residues. The chain's CDR3 is CASSPGQGAINTEAFF. The CDR3 DNA follows: TGCGCCAGCAGCCCGGGACAGGGGGCGATTAACACTGAAGCTTTCTTT.

This clonotype was recorded a few times. V usage is TRBV24-1 and J usage is TRBJ2-1; D unresolved. The V and J ends lost 6 bases and 6 bases respectively, with 14 bases between them. The length of the CDR3 is 14 residues. Per the germline V gene, CDR1 is KGHDR and CDR2 is SFDVKD. CDR3 sequence (DNA): TGTGCCACCAGTTCCCAACCCGCTTCCAATGAGCAGTTCTTC. The encoded protein is CATSSQPASNEQFF.

The chain uses TRBV15 and TRBJ2-1, with 9 bases matching TRBD2. There are 18 residues in the CDR3. V was clipped by 5 bases and J by 4 bases; unmatched bases: 15. Germline-derived CDR1 and CDR2 are LNHNV and YYDKDF (reference sequence). This CDR3 reads CATSPRSAAGGIYNEQFF. The CDR3 DNA follows: TGTGCCACCAGCCCTCGATCCGCAGCGGGGGGAATATACAATGAGCAGTTCTTC.

The V and J genes are TRBV6-1 and TRBJ2-7; 7 bases match TRBD1. Trimming took 7 bases from V and 2 from J; bases not matched to a gene: 8. Looked up from germline, CDR1 is MNHNS and CDR2 is SASEGT. This CDR3 has 14 amino acids. The CDR3 DNA reads as TGTGCCAGCAACGCGGACAGGATGACCTACGAGCAGTACTTC. Its translation: CASNADRMTYEQYF.

The chain joins TRBV27 to TRBJ2-7; D gene unclear. This CDR3 comprises 14 residues. Trimming stripped 5 bases from V and 0 bases from J, with 11 bases between. CDR1 and CDR2 (germline): MNHEY, SMNVEV (reference sequence). CDR3 nucleotides: TGTGCCAGCAGTCGGATCCCGTCCTCCTACGAGCAGTACTTC. As protein: CASSRIPSSYEQYF.

This clonotype was counted only a few times. The chain is built from TRBV5-1 and TRBJ2-1; 8 positions agree with TRBD1. Germline CDR1 SGHRS, CDR2 YFSETQ. Trimming at V came to 4 bases and at J to 2 bases, leaving 5 bases not matched to a gene. The CDR3 runs 15 residues. CDR3 amino acids: CASSPGQATYNEQFF. DNA for the CDR3: TGCGCCAGCAGCCCGGGACAGGCGACCTACAATGAGCAGTTCTTC.

The chain couples TRBV4-3 to TRBJ1-1; D possibly corresponds to TRBD1 (5 bases). The CDR3 consists of 15 residues. The germline V and J ends were trimmed by 2 bases and 1 base, with 11 bases remaining between them. Germline CDR1 is LGHNA and CDR2 is YSLEER. The CDR3 nucleotides are TGCGCCAGCAGCCAAAACAGGTTTCAGAACACTGAAGCTTTCTTT. Amino acids: CASSQNRFQNTEAFF.

The rearrangement uses TRBV7-8 and TRBJ1-5; D remains ambiguous. Looked up from germline, CDR1 is SGHVS and CDR2 is FQNEAQ. V dropped 5 bases and J dropped 4 bases, with 12 bases sitting between them. The CDR3 consists of 14 residues. CDR3 coding DNA: TGTGCCAGCAGCCTCCGGGTCCTAAATCAGCCCCAGCATTTT. This sequence encodes CASSLRVLNQPQHF.

This rearrangement joins TRBV5-1 to TRBJ2-7; D is unresolved. V was trimmed by 0 bases and J by 1 base, leaving 11 bases between them. Germline values: CDR1 SGHRS, CDR2 YFSETQ. The length of the CDR3 is 15 residues. The CDR3 DNA reads as TGCGCCAGCAGCTTGGGAGGTATCCGTTCCTACGAGCAGTACTTC. It is translated as CASSLGGIRSYEQYF.

This clonotype was found a few times. The V and J genes are TRBV7-2 and TRBJ1-2, with D uncertain. The CDR3 extends over 13 amino acids. V was pared by 5 bases and J by 8 bases, with 15 bases between. Germline CDR1 reads SGHTA; CDR2 reads FQGNSA. The CDR3 nucleotides are TGTGCCAGCAGCGGCCAACGAGGACGGGGCTACACCTTC. Amino acids: CASSGQRGRGYTF.

V usage is TRBV7-3 and J usage is TRBJ1-2; 7 bases match TRBD1. With 4 bases clipped from V and 6 bases from J, the junction kept 5 bases outside the gene matches. This CDR3 is built from 13 residues. The V gene's germline CDR1 is SGHTA and CDR2 FQGTGA. Here the CDR3 reads CASSSAQGDGYTF. DNA of the CDR3: TGTGCCAGCAGCTCGGCGCAGGGGGATGGCTACACCTTC.

The rearrangement links TRBV13 to TRBJ1-1; no clear D gene. The CDR3 has 12 residues. The germline V gene has CDR1 PRHDT and CDR2 FYEKMQ (reference sequence). The germline V and J ends were trimmed by 1 base and 9 bases, with 9 bases remaining between them. CDR3 coding DNA: TGTGCCAGCAGCTTAGAGATGACACAAGCTTTCTTT. This codes for CASSLEMTQAFF.

This chain links TRBV6-5 with TRBJ2-3; 15 nucleotides match TRBD2. V gave up 4 bases and J gave up 6 bases; unmatched junction bases: 5. The germline V gene encodes CDR1 MNHEY and CDR2 SVGAGI. The CDR3 length is 16 residues. The CDR3 spells CASSFGLAGGPDTQYF. The CDR3 DNA reads TGTGCCAGCAGTTTCGGACTAGCGGGGGGGCCGGATACGCAGTATTTT.

In this sample, this clonotype turned up a few times. CDR3 protein: CASSLMVGWDQPQHF. The CDR3 DNA sequence: TGTGCCAGCAGCTTAATGGTGGGATGGGATCAGCCCCAGCATTTT. The V gene is TRBV7-2, the J gene TRBJ1-5, with D unresolved. Per germline, CDR1 SGHTA and CDR2 FQGNSA. The CDR3 covers 15 residues. V was pared by 2 bases and J by 5 bases, with 13 bases between.

This clonotype occurred a few times. CDR3 DNA: TGTGCCACCAGGCCACCAGAGAGGAAAGGAGACTACGAGCAGTACTTC. It specifies CATRPPERKGDYEQYF. V gene TRBV24-1 combines with J gene TRBJ2-7; no reliable D call. Trimming removed 7 bases from V and 3 bases from J, with 21 bases in between. Germline V gives CDR1 KGHDR, CDR2 SFDVKD. This CDR3 has 16 residues.